Listed here is a single T cell receptor (beta chain). In contrast to the negatively isolated CD8+ and CD4+ T cells, TEMRA cells were FACS-enriched. These data are taken from a study of CD8 T cells in Susac syndrome. The CDR3 spans 16 residues. Germline V gives CDR1 KGHSH, CDR2 LQKENI. Trimming at V came to 3 bases and at J to 2 bases, leaving 8 bases not matched to a gene. Reverse transcription of about 0.45 to 1 ug RNA was carried out with random hexamers. TCRdb re-called the immunoSEQ multiplex PCR reads with MiXCR, one entry per CDR3 protein. The sample includes some 90,000 distinct CDR3 sequences, about 93% of them seen just once.

Sequenced input: CD8+ T cells from PBMCs. The V gene is TRBV18, the J gene TRBJ2-3, with 7 bases identical to TRBD1. The TCR was taken from a human donor in good health. The chain's CDR3 is CASSPVTGATTDTQYF. CDR3 nucleotide sequence: TGTGCCAGCTCACCCGTAACAGGGGCGACCACAGATACGCAGTATTTT.